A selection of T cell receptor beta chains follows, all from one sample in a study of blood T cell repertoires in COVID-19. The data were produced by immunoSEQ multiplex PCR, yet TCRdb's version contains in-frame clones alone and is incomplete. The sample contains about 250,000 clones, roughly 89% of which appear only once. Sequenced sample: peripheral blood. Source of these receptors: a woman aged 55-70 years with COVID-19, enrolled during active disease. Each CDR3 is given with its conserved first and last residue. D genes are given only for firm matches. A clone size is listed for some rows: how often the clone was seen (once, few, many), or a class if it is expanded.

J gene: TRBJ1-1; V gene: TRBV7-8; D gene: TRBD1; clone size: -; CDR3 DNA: TGTGCCAGCAGCTTGGACAGGGACGCTGAAGCTTTCTTT; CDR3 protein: CASSLDRDAEAFF
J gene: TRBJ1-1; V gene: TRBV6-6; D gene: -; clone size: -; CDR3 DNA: TGTGCCAGCAGTACCCAGAGGGACATGAACACTGAAGCTTTCTTT; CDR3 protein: CASSTQRDMNTEAFF
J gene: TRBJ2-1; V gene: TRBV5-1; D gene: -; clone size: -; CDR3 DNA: TGCGCCAGCAGCTTGGGTCCGGGTCGTGAGCAGTTCTTC; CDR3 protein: CASSLGPGREQFF
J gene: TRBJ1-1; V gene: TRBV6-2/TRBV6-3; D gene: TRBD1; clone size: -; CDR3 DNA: TGTGCCAGCAGTTACGAAGGGACAGGGTGGGCGAACACTGAAGCTTTCTTT; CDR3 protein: CASSYEGTGWANTEAFF
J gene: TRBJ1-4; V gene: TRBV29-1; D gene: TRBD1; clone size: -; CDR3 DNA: TGCAGCGTCGACAGGGAGAATGGGAAACTGTTTTTT; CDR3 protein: CSVDRENGKLFF
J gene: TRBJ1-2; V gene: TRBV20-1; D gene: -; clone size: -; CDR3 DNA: TGCAGTGCTAGAGCGGTGAATGGCTACACCTTC; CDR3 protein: CSARAVNGYTF
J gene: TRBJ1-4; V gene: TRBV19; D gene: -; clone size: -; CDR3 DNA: TGTGCCAGTACCACTGGAGGGGAAAAACTGTTTTTT; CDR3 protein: CASTTGGEKLFF
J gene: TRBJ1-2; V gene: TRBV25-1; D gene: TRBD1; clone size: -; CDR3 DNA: TGTGCCAGCAGTTATGGACAGGGGGCTGGGTATGGCTACACCTTC; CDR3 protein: CASSYGQGAGYGYTF
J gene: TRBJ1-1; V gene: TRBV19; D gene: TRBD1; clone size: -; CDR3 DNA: TGTGCCAGTAGTAGCAGGGGGCTGAAAACTGAAGCTTTCTTT; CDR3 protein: CASSSRGLKTEAFF
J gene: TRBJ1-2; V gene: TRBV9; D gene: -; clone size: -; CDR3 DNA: TGTGCCAGCAGCCCCGACCACGGGATCTATGGCTACACCTTC; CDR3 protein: CASSPDHGIYGYTF
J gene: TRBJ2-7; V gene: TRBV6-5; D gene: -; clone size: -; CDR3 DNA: TGTGCCAGCAGCGGACATTCGAGGAGCTCCTACGAGCAGTACTTC; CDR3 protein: CASSGHSRSSYEQYF
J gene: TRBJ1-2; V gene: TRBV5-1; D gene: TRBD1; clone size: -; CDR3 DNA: TGCGCCAGCAGCTTGGGAGGACAGGTCTTTTCTAACTATGGCTACACCTTC; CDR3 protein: CASSLGGQVFSNYGYTF
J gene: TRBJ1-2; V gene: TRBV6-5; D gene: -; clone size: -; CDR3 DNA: TGTGCCAGCAGTTACTCGCGCGGGTCGAATGGCTACACCTTC; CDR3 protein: CASSYSRGSNGYTF
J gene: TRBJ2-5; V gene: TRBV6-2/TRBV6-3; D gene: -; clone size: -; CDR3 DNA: TGTGCCAGCAGCAAACCCCTGGGGGGGCCGGAGACCCAGTACTTC; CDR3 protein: CASSKPLGGPETQYF
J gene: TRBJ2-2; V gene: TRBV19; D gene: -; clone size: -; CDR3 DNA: TGTGCCAGTAGTATCCCGGGACTCGGGGAGCTGTTTTTT; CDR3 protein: CASSIPGLGELFF
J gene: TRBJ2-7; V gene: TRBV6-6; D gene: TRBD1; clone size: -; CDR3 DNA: TGTGCCAGCAGTTCACCGGGACAGGGGGGGTACGAGCAGTACTTC; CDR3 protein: CASSSPGQGGYEQYF
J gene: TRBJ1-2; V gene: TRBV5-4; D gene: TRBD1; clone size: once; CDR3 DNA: TGTGCCAGCAGCTTCGACAGGGGTAATGGCTACACCTTC; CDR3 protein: CASSFDRGNGYTF
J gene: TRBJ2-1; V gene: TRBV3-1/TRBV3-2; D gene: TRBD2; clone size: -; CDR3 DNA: TGTGCCAGCAGCTTCCGACTAGCGGCTGACAATGAGCAGTTCTTC; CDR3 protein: CASSFRLAADNEQFF
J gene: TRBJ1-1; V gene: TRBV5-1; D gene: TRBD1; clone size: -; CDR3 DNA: TGCGCCAGCAGATTCGTACAGGGGGTGAAGACAAACACTGAAGCTTTCTTT; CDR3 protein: CASRFVQGVKTNTEAFF
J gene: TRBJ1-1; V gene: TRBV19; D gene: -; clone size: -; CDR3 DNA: TGTGCCAGTAGAAGGAGTCAAGGGGCGAGGAACACTGAAGCTTTCTTT; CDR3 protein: CASRRSQGARNTEAFF
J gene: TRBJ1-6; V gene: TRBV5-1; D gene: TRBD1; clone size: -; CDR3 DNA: TGCGCCAGCAGCTGGACCCGGACAGGGAGAAATTCACCCCTCCACTTT; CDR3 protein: CASSWTRTGRNSPLHF
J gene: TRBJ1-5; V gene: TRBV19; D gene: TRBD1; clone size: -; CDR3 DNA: TGTGCCAGCGGGACAGTAATTGGTCAGCCCCAGCATTTT; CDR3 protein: CASGTVIGQPQHF
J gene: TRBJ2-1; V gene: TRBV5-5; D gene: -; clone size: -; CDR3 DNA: TGTGCCAGCGGCATGGGAGGCTCCTACAATGAGCAGTTCTTC; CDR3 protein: CASGMGGSYNEQFF
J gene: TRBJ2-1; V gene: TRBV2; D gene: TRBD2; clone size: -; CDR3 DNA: TGTGCCAGCAGTGGGGGCGGGGGGCGGAATGAGCAGTTCTTC; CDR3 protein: CASSGGGGRNEQFF
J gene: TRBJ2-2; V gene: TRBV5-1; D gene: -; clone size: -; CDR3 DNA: TGCGCCAGCAGCTTGGATCCCGGGACAACAACCGGGGAGCTGTTTTTT; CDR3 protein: CASSLDPGTTTGELFF
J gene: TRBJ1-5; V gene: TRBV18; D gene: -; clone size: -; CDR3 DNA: TGTGCCAGCTCACCGAGCAGACAGGCCCTACGAGCCCAGCATTTT; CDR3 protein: CASSPSRQALRAQHF
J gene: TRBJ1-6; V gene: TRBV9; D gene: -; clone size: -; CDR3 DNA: TGTGCCAGCAGCGGCGGGGTGGGGCATAAGAATTCACCCCTCCACTTT; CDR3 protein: CASSGGVGHKNSPLHF
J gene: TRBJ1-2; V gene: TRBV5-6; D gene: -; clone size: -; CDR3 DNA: TGTGCCAGCAGCCTCCAGTGGGGGGGGCGCATCCAAAGAGACTATGGCTACACCTTC; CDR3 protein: CASSLQWGGRIQRDYGYTF
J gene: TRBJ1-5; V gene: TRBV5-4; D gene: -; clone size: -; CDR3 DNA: TGTGCCAGCAGCGTGGACAAGAGCAATCAGCCCCAGCATTTT; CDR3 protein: CASSVDKSNQPQHF
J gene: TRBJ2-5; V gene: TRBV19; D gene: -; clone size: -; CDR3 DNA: TGTGCCAGTAGGGACTTAGGAAGATCTCAAGAGACCCAGTACTTC; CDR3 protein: CASRDLGRSQETQYF
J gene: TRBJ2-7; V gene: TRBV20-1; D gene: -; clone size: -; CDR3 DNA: TGCAGTGCCAGTCAGGGGTCCGCCTACGAGCAGTACTTC; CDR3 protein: CSASQGSAYEQYF
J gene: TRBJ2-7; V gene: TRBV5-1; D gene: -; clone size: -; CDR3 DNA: TGCGCCAGCAGCTTGGCTGCCAGAACCTACGAGCAGTACTTC; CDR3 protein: CASSLAARTYEQYF
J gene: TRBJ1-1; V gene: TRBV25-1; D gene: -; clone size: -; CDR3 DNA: TGTGCCAGCAGTGAAAACGGCGGTAGAGCTTTCTTT; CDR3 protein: CASSENGGRAFF
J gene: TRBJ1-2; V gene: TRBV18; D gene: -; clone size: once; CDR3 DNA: TGTGCCAGCTCACCATCGGGGGACTATGGCTACACCTTC; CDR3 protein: CASSPSGDYGYTF
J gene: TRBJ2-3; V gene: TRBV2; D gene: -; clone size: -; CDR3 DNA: TGTGCCAGCGGGCAAGGTAGGGGGAGTACAGATACGCAGTATTTT; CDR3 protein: CASGQGRGSTDTQYF